The subject of this entry is one T cell receptor beta chain. The antigen is unknown. The sample is drawn from a study of shared clonotypes between healthy human individuals. Study-level information: Per-donor plates numbered three CD4 naive, three CD4 memory, two CD8 naive and one CD8 memory.

Trimming pared 2 bases from V and 6 bases from J, leaving 19 bases between. The CDR3 consists of 16 residues. Germline-derived CDR1 and CDR2 are MNHEY and SMNVEV (reference sequence). Sequencing was performed with immunoSEQ multiplex PCR; in TCRdb, only in-frame clones are kept and a portion is missing. The sample has some 200,000 clones, roughly 93% seen once; the top ten hold 0.065% to 0.07%. Broader study findings: A generally larger estimated richness was seen in naive subsets than in memory subsets.

Sequencing used naive CD4+ T cells sorted from blood. The subset denotes: CD45RA+ positively selected. This chain links TRBV27 with TRBJ1-1, with D possibly matching TRBD1 (5 bases). The clonotype originates from a woman in her 30s in good health. The CDR3 DNA follows: TGTGCCAGCAGTTTACTAACCCCTGCGTGGGGCCCTGAAGCTTTCTTT. Residues: CASSLLTPAWGPEAFF.